What follows describes a single T cell receptor (beta chain). The sample belongs to a study of technical replicates of blood from a handful of donors. Germline V lookup: CDR1 MGHDK, CDR2 SYGVNS. Trimming took 3 bases from V and 2 from J, leaving 16 bases between them. The CDR3 spans 16 residues. Sequencing was performed with immunoSEQ multiplex PCR; in TCRdb, only in-frame clones are kept and a portion is missing. The data contain roughly 93,000 clones, about 96% of them seen just once; the ten biggest clones take up approximately 0.26%. Sequencing was performed on T cells isolated from PBMCs. The sequence derives from a human donor in good health. The gene calls are TRBV25-1 and TRBJ1-1; perhaps TRBD1 as D (5 bases). CDR3 amino acids: CASSEGGAIGNTEAFF. The CDR3 nucleotides read TGTGCCAGCAGTGAGGGCGGGGCAATCGGTAACACTGAAGCTTTCTTT.